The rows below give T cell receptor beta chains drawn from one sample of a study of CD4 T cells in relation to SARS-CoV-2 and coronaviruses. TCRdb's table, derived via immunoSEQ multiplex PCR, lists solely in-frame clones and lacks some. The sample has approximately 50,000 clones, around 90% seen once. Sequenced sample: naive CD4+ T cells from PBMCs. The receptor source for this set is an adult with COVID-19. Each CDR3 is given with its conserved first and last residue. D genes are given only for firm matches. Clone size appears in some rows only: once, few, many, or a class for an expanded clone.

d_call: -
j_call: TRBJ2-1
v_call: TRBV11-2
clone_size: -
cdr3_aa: CASSLGRNEQFF
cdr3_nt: TGTGCCAGCAGCTTAGGCCGCAATGAGCAGTTCTTC

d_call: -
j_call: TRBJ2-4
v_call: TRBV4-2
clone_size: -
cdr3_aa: CASSPTLGGKNIQYF
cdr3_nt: TGTGCCAGCAGCCCGACCCTCGGGGGCAAAAACATTCAGTACTTC

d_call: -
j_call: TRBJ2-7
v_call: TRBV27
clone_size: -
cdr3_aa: CASSRGRGDEQYF
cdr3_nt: TGTGCCAGCAGCCGGGGGAGGGGGGACGAGCAGTACTTC

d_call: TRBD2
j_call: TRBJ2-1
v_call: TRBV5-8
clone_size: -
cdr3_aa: CASSLGLAGSYNEQFF
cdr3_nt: TGTGCCAGCAGCTTAGGGCTAGCGGGCTCCTACAATGAGCAGTTCTTC

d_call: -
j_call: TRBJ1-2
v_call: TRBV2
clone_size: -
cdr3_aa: CASSESGRKGGYTF
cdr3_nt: TGTGCCAGCAGTGAATCGGGCAGGAAAGGTGGCTACACCTTC

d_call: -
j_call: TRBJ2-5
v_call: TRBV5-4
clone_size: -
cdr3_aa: CASSLSGVEETQYF
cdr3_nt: TGTGCCAGCAGCTTATCAGGGGTCGAGGAGACCCAGTACTTC

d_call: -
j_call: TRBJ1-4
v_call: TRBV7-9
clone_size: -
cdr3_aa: CASSLFGIPTNEKLFF
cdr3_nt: TGTGCCAGCAGCTTATTCGGGATACCTACTAATGAAAAACTGTTTTTT

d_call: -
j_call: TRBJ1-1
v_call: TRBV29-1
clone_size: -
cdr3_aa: CSVEFGRNTEAFF
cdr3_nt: TGCAGCGTTGAATTCGGACGGAACACTGAAGCTTTCTTT

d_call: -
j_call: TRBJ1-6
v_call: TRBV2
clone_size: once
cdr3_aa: CASRGDNSPLHF
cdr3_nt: TGTGCCAGCAGGGGCGATAATTCACCCCTCCACTTT

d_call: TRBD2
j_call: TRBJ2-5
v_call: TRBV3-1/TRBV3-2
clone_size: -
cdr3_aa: CASSQSGGGLAGTQYF
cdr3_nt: TGTGCCAGCAGCCAATCAGGCGGGGGACTAGCGGGGACCCAGTACTTC

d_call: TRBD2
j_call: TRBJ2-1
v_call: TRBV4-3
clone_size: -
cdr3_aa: CASSQTAAGLAGGPRDEQFF
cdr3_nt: TGCGCCAGCAGCCAAACGGCGGCGGGGCTAGCGGGAGGGCCTCGAGATGAGCAGTTCTTC

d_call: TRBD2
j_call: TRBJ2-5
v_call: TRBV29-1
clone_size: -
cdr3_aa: CSVGGLAGVLYQETQYF
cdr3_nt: TGCAGCGTTGGAGGACTAGCGGGAGTCTTGTACCAAGAGACCCAGTACTTC

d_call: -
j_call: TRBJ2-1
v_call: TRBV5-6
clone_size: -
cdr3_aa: CASSLISANEQFF
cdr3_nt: TGTGCCAGCAGCTTGATTAGCGCTAATGAGCAGTTCTTC

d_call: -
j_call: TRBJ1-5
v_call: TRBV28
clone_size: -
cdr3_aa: CASRVAVQNQPQHF
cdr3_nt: TGTGCCAGCAGGGTGGCAGTGCAAAATCAGCCCCAGCATTTT

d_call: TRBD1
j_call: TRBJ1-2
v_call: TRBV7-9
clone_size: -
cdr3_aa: CASSGGQGFYGYTF
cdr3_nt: TGTGCCAGCAGCGGGGGACAGGGGTTCTATGGCTACACCTTC

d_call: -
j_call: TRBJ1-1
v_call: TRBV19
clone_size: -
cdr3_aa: CASSDSMNTEAFF
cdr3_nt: TGTGCCAGTAGTGATAGTATGAACACTGAAGCTTTCTTT

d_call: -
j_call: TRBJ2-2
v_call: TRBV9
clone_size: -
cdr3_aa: CASSPTSGGNTGELFF
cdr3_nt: TGTGCCAGCAGCCCTACTAGTGGGGGGAACACCGGGGAGCTGTTTTTT

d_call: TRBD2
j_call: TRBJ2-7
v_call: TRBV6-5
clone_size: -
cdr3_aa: CATSRPLAGYEQYF
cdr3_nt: TGTGCCACATCACGCCCGCTAGCGGGATACGAGCAGTACTTC

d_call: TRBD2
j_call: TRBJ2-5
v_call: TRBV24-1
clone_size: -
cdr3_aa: CATSDPSGTRQETQYF
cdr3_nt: TGTGCCACCAGTGACCCTAGCGGAACGCGCCAAGAGACCCAGTACTTC

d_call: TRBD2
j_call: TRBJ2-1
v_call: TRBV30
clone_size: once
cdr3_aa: CAWSVGGASYNEQFF
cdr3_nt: TGTGCCTGGAGTGTCGGGGGGGCCAGCTACAATGAGCAGTTCTTC

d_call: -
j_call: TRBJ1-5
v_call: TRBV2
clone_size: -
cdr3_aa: CASSGARPQHF
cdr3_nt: TGTGCCAGCAGTGGGGCCAGGCCCCAGCATTTT

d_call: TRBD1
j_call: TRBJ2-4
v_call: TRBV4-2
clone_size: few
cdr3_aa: CASSPLIDRGNIQYF
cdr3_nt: TGTGCCAGCAGCCCTTTGATTGACAGGGGGAACATTCAGTACTTC

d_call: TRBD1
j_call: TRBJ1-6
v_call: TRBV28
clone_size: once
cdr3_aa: CASSSWTGLNSPLHF
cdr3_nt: TGTGCCAGCAGTTCATGGACAGGCCTAAATTCACCCCTCCACTTT

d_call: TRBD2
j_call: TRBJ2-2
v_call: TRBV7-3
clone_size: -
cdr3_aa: CASSLIGGTSGRTGELFF
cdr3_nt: TGTGCCAGCAGCTTAATCGGGGGTACTAGCGGGAGAACCGGGGAGCTGTTTTTT

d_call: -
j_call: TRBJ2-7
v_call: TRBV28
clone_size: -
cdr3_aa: CASTLSGSTYEQYF
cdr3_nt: TGTGCCAGCACCTTAAGCGGTTCCACCTACGAGCAGTACTTC

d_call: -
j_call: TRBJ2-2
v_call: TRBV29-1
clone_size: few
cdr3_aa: CSVATSPAELFF
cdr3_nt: TGCAGCGTTGCGACCTCACCGGCAGAGCTGTTTTTT

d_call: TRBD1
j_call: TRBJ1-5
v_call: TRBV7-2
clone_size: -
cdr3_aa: CASSLTGITQNSNQPQHF
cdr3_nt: TGTGCCAGCAGCTTGACAGGGATTACACAAAATAGCAATCAGCCCCAGCATTTT